This TCR beta chain was identified in a study of cytomegalovirus exposure and HLA in healthy donors. Findings of the study overall: In a later analysis, at a false discovery rate of 0.05, over 15,000 TCR beta sequences matched HLA alleles. Investigators reported 150 to 200 TCR beta chains as tied to cytomegalovirus.

V shed 3 bases and J 3 bases; nucleotides not matched to a gene: 4. In germline, CDR1 is SEHNR, CDR2 FQNEAQ (reference sequence). The CDR3 extends over 15 amino acids. With respect to this clone: Its antigen remains unknown.

It was with 60 Vbeta and 13 Jbeta primers that the PCR ran. The assay was immunoSEQ multiplex PCR, and TCRdb's table has in-frame clones only and misses some. The sample consists of 150,000 or so clones, 77% of them appearing once. The chain is built from TRBV7-9 and TRBJ1-5; TRBD1 matches 8 bases. This receptor was obtained from a male donor in good health and CMV-seropositive. The sample was PBMCs. The CDR3 spells CASSFGDRNNQPQHF. DNA for the CDR3: TGTGCCAGCAGCTTTGGGGACAGGAACAATCAGCCCCAGCATTTT.